The 5 T cell receptor beta chains below come from one sample, sequenced in a study of T cells in Graves' hyperthyroidism and ophthalmopathy. Amplified regions were TCR beta CDR3 sequences from RNA transcripts. Primed by the HTBI set, a first-round RT-PCR was run on the TCR CDR3. TCRdb ran MiXCR on the multiplex PCR reads and lists one entry per CDR3 protein. The table records about 540,000 distinct CDR3 sequences, under 60% of them present only once. The sample was peripheral blood or thyroid tissue (not recorded which). The receptors come from a woman aged 18 to 35 with Graves' hyperthyroidism.

In regard to this clonotype: The junction departs from the called germline gene at one end, perhaps through a read error. The J gene is TRBJ2-2, the V gene TRBV10-3; D remains unclear. This CDR3 is 16 amino acids long. From germline, CDR1 is ENHRY and CDR2 SYGVKD. CDR3 amino acids: CASSYGVDQHTGELFF. The CDR3 nucleotides read TGTGCCAGCAGTTATGGGGTGGACCAACACACCGGGGAGCTGTTTTTT.

The chain couples TRBV12-3 or TRBV12-4 to TRBJ2-5; D may be TRBD2 (6 bases). CDR3 length: 15 amino acids. V shed 6 bases and J shed 4 bases, with 18 bases lying between them. The CDR3 DNA is TGTGCCAGCAGCTCCCAAGCGGGTTCCATAGAGACCCAGTACTTC. Translation gives CASSSQAGSIETQYF.

This clonotype was seen a single time. The chain uses TRBV25-1 and TRBJ1-6; possible D gene TRBD1, 5 bases. V lost 6 bases, J lost 5 bases, and 17 bases lay in between. The V gene's germline CDR1 is MGHDK and CDR2 SYGVNS. CDR3 length: 16 amino acids. The chain's CDR3 is CASSPVRVGNNSPLHF. In nucleotides, the CDR3 is TGTGCCAGCAGCCCAGTCAGGGTAGGGAATAATTCACCCCTCCACTTT. The complete variable domain, with remaining parts taken from reference TRBV25-1 and TRBJ1-6, reads EADIYQTPRYLVIGTGKKITLECSQTMGHDKMYWYQQDPGMELHLIHYSYGVNSTEKGDLSSESTVSRIRTEHFPLTLESARPSHTSQYLCASSPVRVGNNSPLHFGNGTRLTVT.

The J gene is TRBJ2-5, the V gene TRBV24-1; TRBD2 might be the D (5 bases). CDR1 KGHDR and CDR2 SFDVKD come from the germline V gene. This CDR3 region has 11 residues. The V gene lost 7 bases and the J gene lost 5 bases, with 7 bases spanning the gap. The CDR3 DNA is TGTGCCACCAGCGGGATGGAGACCCAGTACTTC. This gives the protein CATSGMETQYF.

This clonotype showed up just a few times. This sequence joins TRBV7-9 and TRBJ2-5; TRBD1 matches at 8 bases. The CDR3 length is 15 residues. The germline V gene encodes CDR1 SEHNR and CDR2 FQNEAQ (reference sequence). With 5 bases clipped from V and 0 bases from J, the junction kept 5 bases outside the gene matches. The CDR3, as DNA: TGTGCCAGCAGCCCAAACAGGGGGAACCAAGAGACCCAGTACTTC. Translation gives CASSPNRGNQETQYF.